Listed below are T cell receptor beta chains from one sample, sequenced in a study of shared clonotypes between healthy human individuals. Profiled with immunoSEQ multiplex PCR; TCRdb holds only in-frame clones, not every one. The sample carries 850,000 to 1,200,000 clones, roughly 80% recorded once. The specimen was memory CD4+ T cells sorted from blood. The receptors stem from a young man in good health. Each CDR3 is given with its conserved first and last residue. A D gene is named only where the DNA matches it firmly. The size of a clone is reported for some rows only, either as once, few or many, or as a class for expanded clones.

V: TRBV5-1; size: -; J: TRBJ1-1; D: TRBD1; DNA: TGCGCCAGCAGCGCCCAGGGGGCTACTGAAGCTTTCTTT; CDR3: CASSAQGATEAFF
V: TRBV6-1; size: once; J: TRBJ1-5; D: -; DNA: TGTGCCAGCAGTGCGGGAATTAGCAATCAGCCCCAGCATTTT; CDR3: CASSAGISNQPQHF
V: TRBV10-3; size: -; J: TRBJ2-3; D: TRBD2; DNA: TGTGCCATCAGTGAGGGTAGCGGGAGCTTCAGCCAGTTT; CDR3: CAISEGSGSFSQF
V: TRBV6-5; size: -; J: TRBJ1-1; D: -; DNA: TGTGCCAGCAGTTACTCGAGACGGACCAACACTGAAGCTTTCTTT; CDR3: CASSYSRRTNTEAFF
V: TRBV11-2; size: -; J: TRBJ1-6; D: -; DNA: TGTGCCAGCAGCTTAGGAGAGCCCCGGCGAGGGTCACCCCTCCACTTT; CDR3: CASSLGEPRRGSPLHF
V: TRBV5-1; size: -; J: TRBJ2-3; D: TRBD2; DNA: TGCGCCAGCAGCTTTGCCTCTCGCGGGGGGAGCACAGATACGCAGTATTTT; CDR3: CASSFASRGGSTDTQYF
V: TRBV5-4; size: -; J: TRBJ2-7; D: TRBD1; DNA: TGTGCCAGCAGCGGCCCGACAGGGTCCACGTTCTACGAGCAGTACTTC; CDR3: CASSGPTGSTFYEQYF
V: TRBV19; size: -; J: TRBJ1-5; D: -; DNA: TGTGCCAGTAGTATAGCCCCGGCCCAGCCCCAGCATTTT; CDR3: CASSIAPAQPQHF
V: TRBV28; size: -; J: TRBJ2-5; D: -; DNA: TGTGCCAGCAGCGCCCCGTTCACGCAAGAGACCCAGTACTTC; CDR3: CASSAPFTQETQYF
V: TRBV29-1; size: -; J: TRBJ1-2; D: -; DNA: TGCAGCGTTGACACAGGGTATGGCTATGGCTACACCTTC; CDR3: CSVDTGYGYGYTF
V: TRBV2; size: -; J: TRBJ2-2; D: TRBD1; DNA: TGTGCCAGCAGCCCACAGGGGGCTGGCGGGGAGCTGTTTTTT; CDR3: CASSPQGAGGELFF
V: TRBV6-5; size: -; J: TRBJ1-2; D: -; DNA: TGTGCCAGCAGTTACCGAAAAAACAGCTATGGCTACACCTTC; CDR3: CASSYRKNSYGYTF
V: TRBV5-4; size: -; J: TRBJ1-6; D: TRBD1; DNA: TGTGCCAGCAGCCCGGACAGGGAGCCTTATAATTCACCCCTCCACTTT; CDR3: CASSPDREPYNSPLHF
V: TRBV5-4; size: many; J: TRBJ1-4; D: -; DNA: TGTGCCAGCAGCTTGCGGGCCTCAACTAATGAAAAACTGTTTTTT; CDR3: CASSLRASTNEKLFF
V: TRBV2; size: -; J: TRBJ2-2; D: TRBD1; DNA: TGTGCCAGCAAAACCGGGACAGAAGCCGGGGAGCTGTTTTTT; CDR3: CASKTGTEAGELFF
V: TRBV5-1; size: few; J: TRBJ2-1; D: TRBD2; DNA: TGCGCCAGCAGCATCGGGACTAGCGGGTACAATGAGCAGTTCTTC; CDR3: CASSIGTSGYNEQFF
V: TRBV11-2; size: -; J: TRBJ2-7; D: TRBD2; DNA: TGTGCCAGCAGCCCCGGGAGGAACTACGAGCAGTACTTC; CDR3: CASSPGRNYEQYF
V: TRBV19; size: -; J: TRBJ1-2; D: -; DNA: TGTGCCAGTAGTATTGCACAGAACTATGGCTACACCTTC; CDR3: CASSIAQNYGYTF
V: TRBV29-1; size: -; J: TRBJ1-3; D: TRBD1; DNA: TGCAGCGCCACGCAGGGGGGTTCTGGAAACACCATATATTTT; CDR3: CSATQGGSGNTIYF
V: TRBV10-3; size: -; J: TRBJ2-2; D: -; DNA: TGTGCCATCAGTTCAGTCCTCCCCGGGGAGCTGTTTTTT; CDR3: CAISSVLPGELFF
V: TRBV30; size: -; J: TRBJ2-7; D: -; DNA: TGTGCCTGGAGTGGACCAAACACACTTCGGGCCCTGCAACAGCAGTACTTC; CDR3: CAWSGPNTLRALQQQYF
V: TRBV5-1; size: -; J: TRBJ2-3; D: TRBD2; DNA: TGCGCCAGCAGCTTGGGAGCGCCTAGCGGGGTTACAGATACGCAGTATTTT; CDR3: CASSLGAPSGVTDTQYF
V: TRBV2; size: -; J: TRBJ2-2; D: TRBD2; DNA: TGTGCCAGCAGTGGTAGCGGGGATTTGAACACCGGGGAGCTGTTTTTT; CDR3: CASSGSGDLNTGELFF